Listed below are T cell receptor beta chains from one sample, sequenced in a study of T cell changes during pregnancy in multiple sclerosis. Method: immunoSEQ multiplex PCR; TCRdb's copy keeps in-frame clones and lacks some. The sample includes some 30,000 clones, 70% to 90% seen only once; the top ten take more than 6.5%. The source was CD8+ T cells from peripheral blood mononuclear cells, collected after pregnancy. All receptors come from a female donor with multiple sclerosis, enrolled in a pregnancy study. The CDR3 runs from the conserved cysteine through the conserved F or W.

v_gene,j_gene,CDR3aa
TRBV16,TRBJ2-7,CASSPGRLAGDHEQYF
TRBV19,TRBJ1-5,CASSMDYGNQPQHF
TRBV4-3,TRBJ1-1,CASSQGQEYTEAFF
TRBV4-3,TRBJ2-1,CASSQDGGTVGVEQFF
TRBV6-1,TRBJ1-1,CASSDLSRQTNSEAFF
TRBV7-9,TRBJ2-3,CASSLPKSVSTDTQYF
TRBV10-3,TRBJ2-5,CASLREGEETQYF
TRBV5-1,TRBJ2-3,CASSKLAGGDTDTQYF
TRBV4-3,TRBJ2-3,CASSQVGLAEDTQYF
TRBV5-4,TRBJ2-1,CASSSLPGVRNEQFF
TRBV2,TRBJ2-7,CASRGPLGDYQAYEQYF
TRBV11-2,TRBJ2-5,CASSQEGEITQETQYF
TRBV21-1,TRBJ2-7,CATPKTHGQGVKASNSYEQYF
TRBV19,TRBJ2-1,CASSGLAEVDNEQFF
TRBV27,TRBJ2-3,CASSPLPYTDTQYF
TRBV7-9,TRBJ2-3,CASSFPRDRVSGTDTQYF
TRBV4-2,TRBJ1-2,CASRELDRETRYTF
TRBV27,TRBJ2-7,CASSLGQGSAEQYF
TRBV15,TRBJ1-5,CATSRDLEAEPQHF
TRBV29-1,TRBJ1-2,CSVEDSGDGGYTF
TRBV11-1,TRBJ2-7,CASSLWTNSYEQYF
TRBV7-9,TRBJ2-7,CASSYLPGEGSSYEQYF
TRBV27,TRBJ2-5,CASSPLAGGGWETQYF
TRBV18,TRBJ1-1,CASSRTENTEAFF
TRBV4-1,TRBJ2-3,CASSRQTSLGTDTQYF
TRBV4-2,TRBJ2-5,CASSQLTSGSNGETQYF
TRBV13,TRBJ2-7,CASSFSGPRGRNEQYF
TRBV19,TRBJ2-5,CASSIVPSPQETQYF
TRBV4-3,TRBJ1-3,CASSQDPPLSGNTIYF
TRBV7-9,TRBJ2-3,CASSSPSRPDTQYF
TRBV27,TRBJ2-7,CASSPLWGTGGPITYEQYF
TRBV27,TRBJ2-7,CVGGRFSSYEQYF
TRBV4-2,TRBJ2-1,CASSQTYGGATDEQFF
TRBV7-9,TRBJ2-7,CASSHRDSLSYEQYF
TRBV19,TRBJ2-3,CASSIRGEGSDTQYF